The TCR beta chain described here comes from a study of beta chain features in type 1 diabetes (dated by TCRdb to the late 2010s). As for the study more broadly: Mean age, gender distribution, total cell number and subset yield did not differ between patients and healthy donors. A total of roughly 99 million sorted cells were examined across all samples, and the number of cells per subset was strongly correlated with RNA yield. In the study, recently diagnosed type 1 diabetes patients and matched healthy donors were compared on the TCRB repertoires of their sorted circulating CD4+ T cell subsets. Whereas all 30 or so donors provided naive and central memory subsets, regulatory and stem cell-like memory subsets were isolated from just 8 patients and roughly 8 healthy donors.

The entire amount of isolated RNA was reverse transcribed using the High Capacity cDNA Reverse Transcription Kit, so the sequenced TCRB transcripts were expressed ones. Deep immunoSEQ sequencing was applied to naive, central memory and regulatory T cell samples, giving an average of about 3.7 million total reads per sample. Sorted cells were lysed in RLT buffer and RNA was extracted with DNase-treated RNeasy Micro or Mini kits, depending on cell number. To prevent cross-contamination, every cell subset was processed on its own, while patient and healthy donor samples were processed together. Using the immunoSEQ multiplex PCR, TCRB sequences were amplified from cDNA into 87-bp fragments spanning the CDR3 region. Sequencing of the amplicons was done on the Illumina HiSeq platform. From the authors' description of their analysis: PCR bias was corrected computationally using synthetic template baselines, and reads within Hamming distance 2 were collapsed, with unmergeable singletons discarded. By aligning reads against IMGT, V, D and J genes, CDR3 length, and insertions or deletions at six rearrangement sites were assigned. Within each subset, clonotype counts were normalized to sorted cell number, and only after that were true diversity and Gini coefficients computed with the tcR R package. The overlap coefficient, calculated on TCRB nucleotide sequences, was used to quantify repertoire sharing. Entries here come from immuneACCESS through TCRdb and include only in-frame sequences with V and J called. Some clones fail to appear in such tables; in the studies checked, an unresolved V gene covers under half of the shortfall, and the cause of the remainder is unknown. V and J calls and clone size follow that table, whereas D and trimming were derived from the DNA. In all, the sample holds approximately 150,000 clones, and 7.5% to 9.5% of those were seen once. The ten most abundant clones make up around 0.79% of the sample.

Each donor gave one peripheral blood draw, roughly 110 mL on average, collected into heparinised tubes. Naive, central memory, regulatory and stem cell-like memory CD4+ T cells were sorted on a BD FACSAria II using a panel including CD45RO, CCR7, CD25, CD127, CD95 and CD27. Purity was above 95% for every sorted population. Right away, PBMCs were isolated by Lymphoprep density gradient centrifugation and were stained directly, with no culture step. Samples were stained and sorted in pairs, with one healthy donor and one patient per experiment, so that batch effects were minimized. From cysteine to phenylalanine, the CDR3 is 12 amino acids long. The retained sequence is limited to the CDR3, 36 bases, with the frame set at the first base. At the junction V is shortened by 5 bases and J by 9 bases, with 11 bases in between. The germline V gene sets CDR1 to SGHAT and CDR2 to FQNNGV. General study outcomes and caveats: Because the HLA sub-analyses included only small numbers of individuals, any influence of HLA type on TCRB rearrangement was left unresolved. Sequencing cDNA rather than genomic DNA could over-represent highly expressing activated cells, although activation and CD3 levels did not differ between groups. Naive, central memory and regulatory TCRB repertoires appeared to be more alike among patients than among healthy donors. Fewer insertions and more nucleotide deletions at VDJ recombination sites were observed in patients with type 1 diabetes, implying thymic rearrangement abnormalities. In all four CD4+ subsets, TCRB CDR3 length was moderately but significantly shorter in type 1 diabetes patients. PCR may preferentially amplify shorter templates, but because patient and control samples were amplified and corrected together, any resulting skew would affect both groups equally.

To note about this clone: Its antigen has not been determined. Per-base quality was not reported, and no clone a single base away is much larger than it.

Sequencing was done on a sample of central memory CD4+ T cells from blood. This sequence was found in a man aged 30 to 45 with type 1 diabetes. Recombination connected TRBV11-2 to TRBJ2-1; D gene: possibly TRBD1, on 6 matching bases. The sequenced DNA: TGTGCCAGCAGCCTACAGGGATCTGAGCAGTTCTTC. It specifies CASSLQGSEQFF.